This T cell receptor beta chain appears in the sequencing data of a study of shared clonotypes between healthy human individuals. Across several immunoSEQ plates, the genomic DNA of each subset was split evenly. Ten immunoSEQ deep assay plates served to sequence unsorted PBMC DNA. Source study methods: From ImmunoSEQ came sequences covering only the junction and carrying no quality scores, so filtering differed. Assay used: immunoSEQ multiplex PCR; TCRdb lists only in-frame clones, some missing. Clone size and V and J calls were adopted from that table, with D and trimming inferred from the DNA. Here the sample spans under 600,000 clones, about three quarters being singletons. Every donor was a Caucasian adult from Nashville, Tennessee. The V gene end was trimmed by 2 bases and the J gene end by 4 bases; junction bases not matched to a gene: 7. Germline V CDR1 and CDR2: MNHNS, SASEGT. This CDR3 has 16 residues.

This chain connects TRBV6-1 to TRBJ2-3; 9 bases align to TRBD1. The specimen was PBMCs. The clonotype comes from a woman in her forties in good health. Some clones in this sample may be carry-over from other donors' samples. Written as DNA, the CDR3 is TGTGCCAGCAGTGAATCCGGGACAGGGTTTTCAGATACGCAGTATTTT. Its translation: CASSESGTGFSDTQYF.